This TCR beta chain was documented in a study of CD8 T cells in ankylosing spondylitis. The study's findings and limits: Disease-linked clones, CD8+, were relatively rare in peripheral blood. From matched ankylosing spondylitis synovial fluid, disease-linked clones were reportedly recovered at significantly enriched levels.

The germline V gene has CDR1 LNHNV and CDR2 YYDKDF (reference sequence). V was clipped by 0 bases and J by 6 bases, with 6 bases between them. The CDR3 runs 13 residues. Quantitative 5'-RACE was performed with molecular barcodes, and it yielded the TCR beta libraries. One entry per CDR3 protein, called by TCRdb with MiXCR from the 5' RACE reads. The sample lists roughly 240,000 distinct CDR3 sequences; approximately 8% were seen once. This clonotype came up many times. Its cognate antigen is unknown. Sequencing input: blood, either unsorted or a sorted T cell fraction (not recorded which). The origin of this receptor is a female donor with ankylosing spondylitis or in good health (not recorded which). The J gene is TRBJ2-1, the V gene TRBV15, with TRBD1 as a possible D gene (5 bases). The CDR3 reads CATSREGANEQFF. Written as DNA, the CDR3 is TGTGCCACCAGCAGAGAAGGGGCCAATGAGCAGTTCTTC.